This T cell receptor beta chain was sequenced in a study of technical replicates of blood from a handful of donors. Germline CDR1 is MNHNY and CDR2 is SVGAGI (reference sequence). The CDR3 consists of 12 residues. V lost 6 bases to trimming and J lost 4 bases, with 9 bases between them. Clones were read by immunoSEQ multiplex PCR, and TCRdb kept only the in-frame ones, dropping some. The sample consists of around 97,000 clones, just under 95% of them appearing once. The sequencing sample was made of T cells isolated from PBMCs. The sequence was collected from a human donor in good health. The rearrangement uses TRBV6-6 and TRBJ2-5; D gene uncertain. CDR3 nucleotides: TGTGCCAGCAGCCGTCCCCCAGAGACCCAGTACTTC. Translated: CASSRPPETQYF.